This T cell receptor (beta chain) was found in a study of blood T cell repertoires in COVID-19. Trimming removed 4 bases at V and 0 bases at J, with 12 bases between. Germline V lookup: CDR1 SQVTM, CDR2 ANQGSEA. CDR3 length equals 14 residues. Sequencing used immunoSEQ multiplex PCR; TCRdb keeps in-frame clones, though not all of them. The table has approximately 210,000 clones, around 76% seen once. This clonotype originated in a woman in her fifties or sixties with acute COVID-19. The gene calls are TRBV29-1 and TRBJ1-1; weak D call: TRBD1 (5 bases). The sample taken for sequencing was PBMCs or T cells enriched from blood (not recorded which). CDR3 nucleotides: TGCAGCGTTGGGGCTGGGGGGATGAACACTGAAGCTTTCTTT. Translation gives CSVGAGGMNTEAFF.